This T cell receptor (beta chain) was identified during a study of blood T cell repertoires in COVID-19. Overall study context: COVID-19 samples, acute and convalescent, were from the United States, Italy and Spain. The analysed material was cDNA or gDNA that came from T cells, B-cell-depleted T cells, or PBMCs.

CDR1 and CDR2 from the germline V gene are KGHSH and LQKENI. V was shortened by 8 bases and J by 5 bases, with 18 bases between the two germline ends. The CDR3 consists of 14 residues. Seattle enrolled patients during active infection and tracked them longitudinally. Authors' processing steps: Scientists estimated how many nucleated cells there were by amplifying reference gene primers. Profiled with immunoSEQ multiplex PCR; TCRdb holds only in-frame clones, not every one. Clonal size and the V and J genes are those of that table, whereas D and trimming came from the DNA. The sample contains over 150,000 clones, just under 85% of which appear only once.

The sequencing sample was made of peripheral blood. This rearrangement joins TRBV18 to TRBJ1-2; D may be TRBD1 (5 bases). The receptor's source is a woman over 75 with COVID-19, enrolled during active disease. The CDR3 DNA follows: TGTGCCAGCGCCCCGGGCGGGGGAGGATATGGCTACACCTTC. Its translation is CASAPGGGGYGYTF.